The 25 T cell receptor beta chains presented below share a single source sample, sequenced in a study of T cell changes during pregnancy in multiple sclerosis. The data were produced by immunoSEQ multiplex PCR, yet TCRdb's version contains in-frame clones alone and is incomplete. The sample lists roughly 71,000 clones, 80% to 95% occurring once. The sequencing used peripheral blood, collected in the first trimester of pregnancy. The origin of the receptors is a female donor in good health, enrolled as a control in a pregnancy study.

The chain links TRBV7-7 to TRBJ2-2; TRBD1 aligns across 8 bases. The CDR3 totals 13 residues. CDR1 and CDR2 (germline): SSHAT, FNYEAQ (reference sequence). The V segment lost 3 bases and the J segment 8 bases; nucleotides outside the gene matches: 2. In DNA, the CDR3 is TGTGCCAGCAGCTTGAGGGACAGGGGGGAGCTGTTTTTT. It is translated as CASSLRDRGELFF. Looking up the rest from reference TRBV7-7 and TRBJ2-2 gives the full variable domain: GAGVSQSPRYKVTKRGQDVTLRCDPISSHATLYWYQQALGQGPEFLTYFNYEAQPDKSGLPSDRFSAERPEGSISTLTIQRTEQRDSAMYRCASSLRDRGELFFGEGSRLTVL.

This clone was counted once. The gene calls are TRBV6-5 and TRBJ2-7; D may be TRBD2 (6 bases). CDR1 and CDR2 from the germline V gene are MNHEY and SVGAGI. CDR3 length: 14 residues. Between the trimmed V and J ends, which lost 2 bases and 2 bases, there was a span of 10 bases. CDR3 bases: TGTGCCAGCAGTTACCGGGCGGGAACCTACGAGCAGTACTTC. The encoded protein is CASSYRAGTYEQYF.

This chain joins TRBV5-1 and TRBJ2-7; the match to TRBD1 covers 9 bases. CDR3 length: 15 residues. From germline, CDR1 is SGHRS and CDR2 YFSETQ. With V trimmed by 4 bases and J by 6 bases, 11 bases remained unmatched. The CDR3 here is CASSNAGTGLIEQYF. The CDR3, as DNA: TGCGCCAGCAGCAACGCCGGGACAGGGTTGATCGAGCAGTACTTC. The whole variable domain, remainder taken from reference TRBV5-1 and TRBJ2-7, is KAGVTQTPRYLIKTRGQQVTLSCSPISGHRSVSWYQQTPGQGLQFLFEYFSETQRNKGNFPGRFSGRQFSNSRSEMNVSTLELGDSALYLCASSNAGTGLIEQYFGPGTRLTVT.

The rearrangement joins TRBV6-1 to TRBJ1-5, with 10 bases fitting TRBD1. The trim removed 3 bases at V and 6 bases at J, leaving 8 bases unmatched. The CDR3 has 16 residues. Germline loops: CDR1 MNHNS, CDR2 SASEGT. CDR3 amino acids: CASSEGQGIFSQPQHF. For the CDR3, the DNA is TGTGCCAGCAGTGAGGGACAGGGGATCTTCAGTCAGCCCCAGCATTTT.

The gene calls are TRBV2 and TRBJ2-1, with D possibly being TRBD1 (7 bases). This CDR3 has 16 amino acids. Germline assignment: CDR1 SNHLY and CDR2 FYNNEI. Deletions cut 4 bases from V and 0 bases from J, with 13 bases between. The CDR3 region is CASSGEDRISYNEQFF. DNA for the CDR3: TGTGCCAGCAGTGGGGAGGACAGGATCTCCTACAATGAGCAGTTCTTC.

V gene TRBV27 combines with J gene TRBJ2-3; 9 bases match TRBD1. The CDR3 is 15 residues long. V was pared by 7 bases and J by 4 bases, with 9 bases of the junction left unmatched. Germline assignment: CDR1 MNHEY and CDR2 SMNVEV (reference sequence). CDR3 DNA: TGTGCCAGCACCCCCCGGACAGGGGCCTCAGATACGCAGTATTTT. Protein: CASTPRTGASDTQYF.

This clone showed up just once. The V and J genes are TRBV2 and TRBJ2-7, with D uncertain. The V end was cut by 3 bases, the J end by 0 bases, with 6 bases between. Germline CDR1 is SNHLY and CDR2 is FYNNEI. The length of the CDR3 is 13 residues. The CDR3 is CASSERGSYEQYF. The CDR3 region has the DNA TGTGCCAGCAGTGAGAGAGGCTCCTACGAGCAGTACTTC.

The CDR3 spells CASSARLAGVVNEQFF. The CDR3 DNA sequence: TGTGCCAGCAGCGCCAGACTAGCGGGAGTTGTAAATGAGCAGTTCTTC. The chain links TRBV7-9 to TRBJ2-1, with 12 bases identical to TRBD2. CDR3 length: 16 residues. Trimming cost V 5 bases and J 7 bases; bases outside gene matches: 9. The germline V gene has CDR1 SEHNR and CDR2 FQNEAQ (reference sequence).

The rearrangement joins TRBV2 to TRBJ2-1, with TRBD2 matching 9 bases. The CDR3 spans 15 residues. Germline V gives CDR1 SNHLY, CDR2 FYNNEI. V was clipped by 3 bases and J by 2 bases; unmatched bases: 2. This CDR3 is CASSEREGTYNEQFF. CDR3 DNA sequence: TGTGCCAGCAGTGAGCGGGAGGGTACCTACAATGAGCAGTTCTTC.

The V gene is TRBV5-1, the J gene TRBJ2-3; 7 bases are shared with TRBD2. CDR3 length: 16 residues. From germline, CDR1 is SGHRS and CDR2 YFSETQ. The V and J ends lost 5 bases and 2 bases, in that order; junction bases with no gene match: 11. The CDR3 DNA reads TGCGCCAGCAGGCTCTCTGGCGGGAGTTTCACAGATACGCAGTATTTT. Its translation: CASRLSGGSFTDTQYF.

This clone was observed once. The chain has TRBV29-1 and TRBJ2-7; 10 positions match TRBD2. V was pared by 6 bases and J by 3 bases, with 5 bases of the junction left unmatched. Germline CDR1 SQVTM, CDR2 ANQGSEA. The CDR3 runs to 13 residues. In nucleotides, the CDR3 is TGCAGCGTCGCTAGCGGGAGTTACTACGAGCAGTACTTC. Its protein product is CSVASGSYYEQYF.

Of note for this clone: Germline and junction disagree at one end, which may indicate a read error. V usage is TRBV7-7 and J usage is TRBJ2-1, with 8 bases aligning to TRBD1. CDR1 is SSHAT, CDR2 FNYEAQ, per germline (reference sequence). The CDR3 has 17 residues. CDR3 in amino acids: CASSSGTGIRSYNEQFF. The CDR3 coding sequence is TGTGCTAGCAGCTCCGGGACAGGAATTCGCTCCTACAATGAGCAGTTCTTC.

The chain couples TRBV10-3 to TRBJ1-1; 7 nucleotides align to TRBD1. Germline CDR1 reads ENHRY; CDR2 reads SYGVKD. V dropped 10 bases and J dropped 7; count of bases not matched to a gene: 12. The length of the CDR3 is 13 residues. The CDR3 DNA is TGTGCCACCCAGGAGGGCAGGGGGAATGAAGCTTTCTTT. Its protein is CATQEGRGNEAFF.

J is TRBJ2-2 and V is TRBV2; 8 bases match TRBD2. J gave up 6 bases and V 9 bases, and 12 bases lay outside the gene matches. The CDR3 is 15 amino acids. The germline V gene encodes CDR1 SNHLY and CDR2 FYNNEI. The CDR3 bases are TGTGCCAGTTTTTTGGACCTAGCGGGCCCCGGGGAGCTGTTTTTT. Its translation: CASFLDLAGPGELFF. The whole variable domain, filled in from reference TRBV2 and TRBJ2-2, reads EPEVTQTPSHQVTQMGQEVILRCVPISNHLYFYWYRQILGQKVEFLVSFYNNEISEKSEIFDDQFSVERPDGSNFTLKIRSTKLEDSAMYFCASFLDLAGPGELFFGEGSRLTVL.

The J gene is TRBJ2-1, the V gene TRBV11-3, with D perhaps matching TRBD2 (6 bases). Germline V CDR1 and CDR2: SGHNT, YENEEA. There are 14 residues in the CDR3. The ends were cut back, 4 bases at V and 2 bases at J, with 9 bases in the middle. CDR3 DNA sequence: TGTGCCAGCAGCTCGGGGGAGCCCTACAATGAGCAGTTCTTC. Its protein product is CASSSGEPYNEQFF.

This clone was seen a single time. The chain employs TRBV6-1 and TRBJ2-7; tentatively, D is TRBD1 (7 bases). V was pared by 6 bases and J by 6 bases, with 18 bases between. In germline, CDR1 is MNHNS, CDR2 SASEGT. This CDR3 is built from 14 residues. CDR3 nucleotide sequence: TGTGCCAGCAGACCCTTGGAGGGGGCGGGCGAGCAGTACTTC. It is translated as CASRPLEGAGEQYF.

The rearrangement links TRBV6-1 to TRBJ2-7; D might be TRBD2 (6 bases). The germline gives CDR1 MNHNS, CDR2 SASEGT. The CDR3 is 13 amino acids. The ends were cut back, 4 bases at V and 4 bases at J, with 11 bases in the middle. CDR3 sequence reads: CASSGRVLYEQYF. In DNA, the CDR3 is TGTGCCAGCAGTGGGAGGGTTCTTTACGAGCAGTACTTC.

The chain uses TRBV7-2 and TRBJ2-1; possible D gene TRBD2, 5 bases. The V gene's germline CDR1 is SGHTA and CDR2 FQGNSA. The V end was cut by 4 bases, the J end by 9 bases, with 16 bases between. CDR3 length equals 14 residues. The CDR3 DNA reads TGTGCCAGCAGCTCCCAATTGCCGGGAAGTGAGCAGTTCTTC. As protein: CASSSQLPGSEQFF.

The chain couples TRBV14 to TRBJ1-3; D gene ambiguous. In germline, CDR1 is SGHDN, CDR2 FVKESK. V was shortened by 2 bases and J by 0 bases, with 11 bases between the two germline ends. The CDR3 covers 16 residues. DNA of the CDR3: TGTGCCAGCAGCCAATACGTCGGTTACTCTGGAAACACCATATATTTT. Encoded protein: CASSQYVGYSGNTIYF. The whole variable domain, remainder taken from reference TRBV14 and TRBJ1-3, is EAGVTQFPSHSVIEKGQTVTLRCDPISGHDNLYWYRRVMGKEIKFLLHFVKESKQDESGMPNNRFLAERTGGTYSTLKVQPAELEDSGVYFCASSQYVGYSGNTIYFGEGSWLTVV.

The CDR3 reads CASSAPRAVLWAQYF. CDR3 coding DNA: TGTGCCAGCAGTGCTCCGAGGGCAGTGTTATGGGCCCAGTACTTC. This chain connects TRBV2 to TRBJ2-5; TRBD2 might be the D (5 bases). The CDR3 contains 15 residues. Per germline, CDR1 SNHLY and CDR2 FYNNEI. V lost 4 bases and J 9 bases, leaving 21 bases between the germline ends.

The genes are TRBV19 and TRBJ2-6; the D is unclear. Per germline, CDR1 LNHDA and CDR2 SQIVND (reference sequence). The CDR3 extends over 13 amino acids. V shed 9 bases and J shed 2 bases, with 8 bases lying between them. The CDR3: CARKLTGANVLTF. Here the CDR3 DNA reads TGTGCCAGAAAATTAACTGGGGCCAACGTCCTGACTTTC. Using reference TRBV19 and TRBJ2-6 for the parts outside the CDR3, the full variable domain is DGGITQSPKYLFRKEGQNVTLSCEQNLNHDAMYWYRQDPGQGLRLIYYSQIVNDFQKGDIAEGYSVSREKKESFPLTVTSAQKNPTAFYLCARKLTGANVLTFGAGSRLTVL.

This clone showed up just once. The gene calls are TRBV27 and TRBJ2-7; 12 nucleotides agree with TRBD2. V gave up 5 bases and J gave up 7 bases; unmatched junction bases: 9. Looked up from germline, CDR1 is MNHEY and CDR2 is SMNVEV (reference sequence). The CDR3 is 15 amino acids. Here the CDR3 reads CASSTRLAGVFEQYF. The DNA of the CDR3 is TGTGCCAGCAGTACCCGACTAGCGGGAGTGTTTGAGCAGTACTTC.

This chain joins TRBV4-2 and TRBJ2-5, with 10 bases that match TRBD2. Germline V gene sequence: CDR1 LGHNA, CDR2 YNFKEQ. V shed 0 bases and J 4 bases; nucleotides not matched to a gene: 14. The CDR3 loop spans 19 amino acids. The CDR3: CASSQETMQDSGRSETQYF. CDR3 DNA sequence: TGTGCCAGCAGCCAAGAGACCATGCAGGATAGCGGGAGGTCAGAGACCCAGTACTTC.

This clone was counted between two and nine times. V usage is TRBV11-2 and J usage is TRBJ2-5, with TRBD1 identical over 10 bases. The CDR3 has 17 residues. Germline trimming cut 4 bases from V and 5 bases from J; bases unmatched to any gene: 13. The germline V gene has CDR1 SGHAT and CDR2 FQNNGV. The CDR3 DNA follows: TGTGCCAGCAGCTCGGGAACGCCGACAGGGGGCAGGGAGACCCAGTACTTC. This encodes CASSSGTPTGGRETQYF.

The rearrangement uses TRBV5-6 and TRBJ2-7; TRBD2 matches at 7 bases. V lost 0 bases and J lost 4; bases outside the gene matches: 10. This CDR3 region has 16 residues. Per the germline V gene, CDR1 is SGHDT and CDR2 is YYEEEE. The CDR3 DNA sequence: TGTGCCAGCAGCTTGGGGGGACGGGGAGGGGAATACGAGCAGTACTTC. Protein product: CASSLGGRGGEYEQYF. The complete variable domain, with remaining parts taken from reference TRBV5-6 and TRBJ2-7, reads DAGVTQSPTHLIKTRGQQVTLRCSPKSGHDTVSWYQQALGQGPQFIFQYYEEEERQRGNFPDRFSGHQFPNYSSELNVNALLLGDSALYLCASSLGGRGGEYEQYFGPGTRLTVT.